Each of the 10 T cell receptor beta chains below was sequenced from the same sample in a study of blood T cell repertoires in COVID-19. TCRdb's copy holds only in-frame clones and misses some; the assay was immunoSEQ multiplex PCR. This table has tens of thousands of clones, about 90% appearing once. Sequencing was performed on peripheral blood. The receptors derive from a woman over 75 with COVID-19, enrolled during active disease.

CDR3 sequence: CAWTAGGPYEQYF. The CDR3 bases are TGTGCCTGGACCGCGGGGGGGCCATACGAGCAGTACTTC. This chain joins TRBV30 and TRBJ2-7; 9 bases match TRBD2. The CDR3 is 13 residues long. The V gene end was trimmed by 4 bases and the J gene end by 4 bases; junction bases not matched to a gene: 5. The V gene's germline CDR1 is GTSNPN and CDR2 SVGIG (reference sequence). Variable domain in full (rest from reference TRBV30 and TRBJ2-7): SQTIHQWPATLVQPVGSPLSLECTVEGTSNPNLYWYRQAAGRGLQLLFYSVGIGQISSEVPQNLSASRPQDRQFILSSKKLLLSDSGFYLCAWTAGGPYEQYFGPGTRLTVT.

This chain connects TRBV4-2 to TRBJ2-7, with TRBD2 matching 10 bases. In germline, CDR1 is LGHNA, CDR2 YNFKEQ. The junction had 9 bases not matched to a gene; V was cut back by 4 bases and J by 0 bases. This CDR3 comprises 17 residues. The CDR3 loop reads CASSRSSGGSSSYEQYF. The DNA of the CDR3 is TGTGCCAGCAGCCGATCTAGCGGGGGTTCGAGCTCCTACGAGCAGTACTTC.

This sequence joins TRBV18 and TRBJ1-3; 9 bases line up with TRBD1. V lost 2 bases, J lost 1 base, and 6 bases stayed unmatched. The CDR3 runs 17 residues. Germline assignment: CDR1 KGHSH and CDR2 LQKENI. In DNA form, the CDR3 reads TGTGCCAGCTCACCATCGGGACAGGGAGGATCTGGAAACACCATATATTTT. It translates to CASSPSGQGGSGNTIYF.

The V call is TRBV5-6, the J call TRBJ2-2, with D unclear. Trimming took off 1 base at V and 5 bases at J, with 15 bases between the two ends. Germline lookup yields CDR1 SGHDT and CDR2 YYEEEE. This CDR3 has 16 residues. The DNA for the CDR3 is TGTGCCAGCAGCTTGCCTTCTACTTCGGGTACCGGGGAGCTGTTTTTT. Its protein product is CASSLPSTSGTGELFF. The variable domain in full, with the rest retrieved from reference TRBV5-6 and TRBJ2-2, is DAGVTQSPTHLIKTRGQQVTLRCSPKSGHDTVSWYQQALGQGPQFIFQYYEEEERQRGNFPDRFSGHQFPNYSSELNVNALLLGDSALYLCASSLPSTSGTGELFFGEGSRLTVL.

Regarding this clone: Other nucleotide sequences in the sample specify the same CDR3. The rearrangement links TRBV5-1 to TRBJ1-2; 9 nucleotides line up with TRBD1. The length of the CDR3 is 14 residues. With V trimmed by 5 bases and J by 2 bases, 4 bases remained unmatched. Germline V gene data show CDR1 as SGHRS and CDR2 as YFSETQ. CDR3 DNA sequence: TGCGCCAGCAGTCCTGGACAGGGGAACTATGGCTACACCTTC. This translates into CASSPGQGNYGYTF.

The chain combines TRBV9 with TRBJ1-1; a possible D gene is TRBD1 (6 bases). V was trimmed by 7 bases and J by 4 bases, leaving 11 bases between them. The CDR3 length is 12 residues. The V gene's germline CDR1 is SGDLS and CDR2 YYNGEE. For the CDR3, the DNA is TGTGCCAGCGACAGGCCGGGCACTGAAGCTTTCTTT. It translates to CASDRPGTEAFF.

CDR3 nucleotide sequence: TGTGCCAGCAGCCAGAGCCTGAGTATAATGAGTACGCAGTATTTT. Its translation is CASSQSLSIMSTQYF. The V call is TRBV3-1 (or the pseudogene TRBV3-2), the J call TRBJ2-3; D not resolved. Trimming left V 3 bases short and J 8 bases short, with 18 bases between. Germline V lookup: CDR1 LGHDT, CDR2 YNNKEL (reference sequence). The CDR3 length is 15 residues.

The rearrangement links TRBV5-1 to TRBJ1-3; a possible D gene is TRBD1 (6 bases). This CDR3 is 15 amino acids long. The V gene lost 3 bases and the J gene lost 2 bases, with 12 bases spanning the gap. Germline V lookup: CDR1 SGHRS, CDR2 YFSETQ. Written as DNA, the CDR3 is TGCGCCAGCAGCTCAGGACAGAGCCCTGGAAACACCATATATTTT. Residues: CASSSGQSPGNTIYF.

The chain carries TRBV18 and TRBJ2-5, with 9 bases identical to TRBD2. CDR3 length: 16 amino acids. V lost 0 bases and J lost 3; bases outside the gene matches: 5. CDR1 KGHSH and CDR2 LQKENI come from the germline V gene. In DNA form, the CDR3 reads TGTGCCAGCTCACCACCCGGGATAGCGGGGGAAGAGACCCAGTACTTC. Translated: CASSPPGIAGEETQYF.

V is TRBV27 and J is TRBJ1-2, with D maybe TRBD1 (6 bases). The CDR3 has 15 amino acids. Germline assignment: CDR1 MNHEY and CDR2 SMNVEV (reference sequence). V lost 3 bases, J lost 0 bases, and 11 bases lay in between. The CDR3 protein is CASSFRDTTNYGYTF. CDR3 in DNA: TGTGCCAGCAGTTTCCGGGACACCACTAACTATGGCTACACCTTC.